This is a list of T cell receptor beta chains from one sample in a study of blood T cell repertoires in COVID-19. Measured with immunoSEQ multiplex PCR; TCRdb has only the in-frame clones, and not every one. The sample carries approximately 50,000 clones, about 86% recorded once. Sequencing was performed on peripheral blood. The receptors were sampled from a woman of 80 years or more with acute or convalescent COVID-19. The CDR3 runs from the conserved cysteine through the conserved F or W. The order of the fields is J gene, clone size, V gene, D gene, CDR3 DNA, CDR3 protein. A D gene is named only where the DNA matches it firmly. Size is stated for part of the rows, as once, few or many counts, or as a class when the clone is expanded.

j_call: TRBJ1-3; clone_size: -; v_call: TRBV10-1; d_call: -; cdr3_nt: TGCGCCAGCATTAGACAGGCTGGAAACACCATATATTTT; cdr3_aa: CASIRQAGNTIYF
j_call: TRBJ1-2; clone_size: -; v_call: TRBV2; d_call: TRBD1; cdr3_nt: TGTGCCAGCGTTAGGGCAGGGGGCCTCTATGGCTACACCTTC; cdr3_aa: CASVRAGGLYGYTF
j_call: TRBJ1-4; clone_size: -; v_call: TRBV5-1; d_call: -; cdr3_nt: TGCGCCAGCAGCCCTGGGACTGCGGTAACTAATGAAAAACTGTTTTTT; cdr3_aa: CASSPGTAVTNEKLFF
j_call: TRBJ2-2; clone_size: few; v_call: TRBV12-3/TRBV12-4; d_call: -; cdr3_nt: TGTGCCAGCAGGGCGGGCACCGGGGAGCTGTTTTTT; cdr3_aa: CASRAGTGELFF
j_call: TRBJ1-6; clone_size: -; v_call: TRBV30; d_call: TRBD1; cdr3_nt: TGTGCCTGGAGGAGGCGCCCGGAGACAGGGCATAGAGTCTATAATTCACCCCTCCACTTT; cdr3_aa: CAWRRRPETGHRVYNSPLHF
j_call: TRBJ2-5; clone_size: -; v_call: TRBV5-4; d_call: TRBD2; cdr3_nt: TGTGCCAGCAGCGGTGGGGGGACTAGCAGCGAGACCCAGTACTTC; cdr3_aa: CASSGGGTSSETQYF
j_call: TRBJ1-6; clone_size: -; v_call: TRBV7-9; d_call: TRBD1; cdr3_nt: TGTGCCAGCAGCTTGTGGGGACAGGGAAGGGTTTCACCCCTCCACTTT; cdr3_aa: CASSLWGQGRVSPLHF
j_call: TRBJ1-1; clone_size: -; v_call: TRBV10-3; d_call: -; cdr3_nt: TGTGCCATCAGTGAGTCGGGGGGGGCGACGGCCTTCTTT; cdr3_aa: CAISESGGATAFF
j_call: TRBJ1-5; clone_size: -; v_call: TRBV7-2; d_call: TRBD1; cdr3_nt: TGTGCCAGCAGCTTGACAGGGATAAGCAATCAGCCCCAGCATTTT; cdr3_aa: CASSLTGISNQPQHF
j_call: TRBJ2-2; clone_size: once; v_call: TRBV11-3; d_call: -; cdr3_nt: TGTGCCAGCAGCTTAGAGGGCAGGGCCACCGGGGAGCTGTTTTTT; cdr3_aa: CASSLEGRATGELFF
j_call: TRBJ1-1; clone_size: -; v_call: TRBV28; d_call: -; cdr3_nt: TGTGCCAGCAGTTTCGAGAAGAACACTGAAGCTTTCTTT; cdr3_aa: CASSFEKNTEAFF
j_call: TRBJ2-7; clone_size: -; v_call: TRBV29-1; d_call: -; cdr3_nt: TGCAGCGGCGGGGCGGGGCGCGTGGACGAGCAGTACTTC; cdr3_aa: CSGGAGRVDEQYF
j_call: TRBJ1-1; clone_size: once; v_call: TRBV5-1; d_call: TRBD1; cdr3_nt: TGCGCCAGCCTGGAGGGGGTTGGGACAGGGAACACTGAAGCTTTCTTT; cdr3_aa: CASLEGVGTGNTEAFF
j_call: TRBJ2-3; clone_size: once; v_call: TRBV25-1; d_call: TRBD2; cdr3_nt: TGTGCCAGCACGGACCTGGCGGGGGGGAACACAGATACGCAGTATTTT; cdr3_aa: CASTDLAGGNTDTQYF
j_call: TRBJ2-3; clone_size: -; v_call: TRBV10-2; d_call: TRBD2; cdr3_nt: TGCGCCAGCAGTGATCGCGGGGGGCGGGGGACAGATACGCAGTATTTT; cdr3_aa: CASSDRGGRGTDTQYF
j_call: TRBJ1-3; clone_size: -; v_call: TRBV11-2; d_call: -; cdr3_nt: TGTGCCAGCACCCGAACAGGATCCATTGGAAACACCATATATTTT; cdr3_aa: CASTRTGSIGNTIYF
j_call: TRBJ1-5; clone_size: -; v_call: TRBV27; d_call: TRBD1; cdr3_nt: TGTGCCAGCAGTTTAGACAGGGAGAGGCCCCAGCATTTT; cdr3_aa: CASSLDRERPQHF
j_call: TRBJ1-6; clone_size: few; v_call: TRBV6-5; d_call: -; cdr3_nt: TGTGCCAGCAGTTCCGATATTCGGAGGAATTCACCCCTCCACTTT; cdr3_aa: CASSSDIRRNSPLHF
j_call: TRBJ2-5; clone_size: once; v_call: TRBV20-1; d_call: TRBD1; cdr3_nt: TGCAGTGCTAGTGGGACAGGAAAAGAGACCCAGTACTTC; cdr3_aa: CSASGTGKETQYF
j_call: TRBJ1-3; clone_size: -; v_call: TRBV19; d_call: TRBD1; cdr3_nt: TGTGCCAGTAGTATACGGGACAGGAGCTCTGGAAACACCATATATTTT; cdr3_aa: CASSIRDRSSGNTIYF
j_call: TRBJ2-5; clone_size: once; v_call: TRBV7-2; d_call: -; cdr3_nt: TGTGCCAGCAGCTTAGCACGCCTAGAGAAGACCCAGTACTTC; cdr3_aa: CASSLARLEKTQYF
j_call: TRBJ1-1; clone_size: -; v_call: TRBV5-5; d_call: TRBD1; cdr3_nt: TGTGCCAGCAGCTTGCTACAGGGGGTAAACACTGAAGCTTTCTTT; cdr3_aa: CASSLLQGVNTEAFF